This TCR beta chain was sequenced during a study of T cell changes during pregnancy in multiple sclerosis. The CDR3 covers 12 residues. V was trimmed by 3 bases and J by 8 bases, leaving 13 bases between them. CDR1 and CDR2 from the germline V gene are SQVTM and ANQGSEA. TCRdb's table, derived via immunoSEQ multiplex PCR, lists solely in-frame clones and lacks some. The table has 35,000 to 45,000 clones, 85% to 90% seen once; the top ten hold roughly 0.52%. The J gene is TRBJ1-2, the V gene TRBV29-1; maybe TRBD1 (6 bases). Source: CD4+ T cells from peripheral blood mononuclear cells, taken before pregnancy. The sequence was collected from a female donor with multiple sclerosis, enrolled in a pregnancy study. CDR3 coding DNA: TGCAGCGTTGAGGTAGGGGGTCGAGGCTACACCTTC. Translating it yields CSVEVGGRGYTF.